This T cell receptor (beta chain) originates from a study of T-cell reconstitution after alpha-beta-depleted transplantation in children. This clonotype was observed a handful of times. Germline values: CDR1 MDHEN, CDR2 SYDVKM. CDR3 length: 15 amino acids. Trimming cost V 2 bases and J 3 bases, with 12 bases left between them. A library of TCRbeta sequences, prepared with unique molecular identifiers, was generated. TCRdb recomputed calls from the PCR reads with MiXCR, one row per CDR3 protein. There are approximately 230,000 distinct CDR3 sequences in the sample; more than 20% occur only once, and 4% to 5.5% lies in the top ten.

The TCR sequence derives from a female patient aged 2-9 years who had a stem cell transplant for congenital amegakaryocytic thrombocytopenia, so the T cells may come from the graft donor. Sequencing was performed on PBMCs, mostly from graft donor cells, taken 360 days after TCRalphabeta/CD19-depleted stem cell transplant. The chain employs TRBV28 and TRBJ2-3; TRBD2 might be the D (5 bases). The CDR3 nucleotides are TGTGCCAGCAGTTTAAACGGGCTAGCAACAGATACGCAGTATTTT. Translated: CASSLNGLATDTQYF.